These 2 T cell receptor beta chains originate from one sample sequenced in a study of shared clonotypes between healthy human individuals. TCRdb's copy holds only in-frame clones and misses some; the assay was immunoSEQ multiplex PCR. There are about 980,000 clones in the sample; 70% to 85% occur only once, and about 1.5% lies in the top ten. The sample was memory CD4+ T cells sorted from blood. The subset denotes: CD45RA-negative fraction. All receptors come from a man younger than 35 in good health.

This chain links TRBV15 with TRBJ2-7; 7 positions agree with TRBD2. CDR3 length: 15 residues. J gave up 0 bases and V 0 bases, and 2 bases lay outside the gene matches. The germline V gene has CDR1 LNHNV and CDR2 YYDKDF (reference sequence). The CDR3 loop is CATSREGGGSYEQYF. CDR3 sequence (DNA): TGTGCCACCAGCAGAGAAGGCGGGGGCTCCTACGAGCAGTACTTC.

As concerns this clone: One base away lies a much larger clone, so this may be a sequencing read error. This sequence joins TRBV5-5 and TRBJ2-2; possibly TRBD1 for D (5 bases). V lost 1 base to trimming and J lost 2 bases, with 6 bases between them. From germline, CDR1 is SGHKS and CDR2 YYEKEE (reference sequence). The CDR3 consists of 14 residues. The CDR3 reads CASSLQGNTGELFF. The CDR3 nucleotides read TGTGCCAGCAGCTTGCAGGGTAACACCGGGGAGCTGTTTTTT.